This T cell receptor (beta chain) was captured by sequencing in a study of blood T cell repertoires in COVID-19. Study-wide context: The analysed material was cDNA or gDNA that came from T cells, B-cell-depleted T cells, or PBMCs.

Trimming shortened V by 4 bases and J by 4 bases, and 16 bases separated the two germline ends. This CDR3 region has 15 residues. Germline CDR1 is SGHRS and CDR2 is YFSETQ. Repertoires were generated with immunoSEQ multiplex PCR, while TCRdb's copy carries only in-frame clones and drops some. The data contain 300,000 to 350,000 clones, approximately 83% of them singletons. The rearrangement uses TRBV5-1 and TRBJ2-3, with D possibly matching TRBD2 (7 bases). The sequence was obtained from a young man who had recovered from COVID-19. Source material: PBMCs or T cells enriched from blood (not recorded which). CDR3 nucleotide sequence: TGCGCCAGCAGCGGGGGGCAGGGAGGGTCAGATACGCAGTATTTT. This translates into CASSGGQGGSDTQYF.